Listed below are T cell receptor beta chains from one sample, sequenced in a study of blood T cell repertoires in COVID-19. This table comes from immunoSEQ multiplex PCR, and its TCRdb copy is limited to in-frame clones, with some not included. Altogether about 150,000 clones are present, roughly four fifths being singletons, with the ten largest covering over 12%. The sequenced sample consisted of peripheral blood. These receptor sequences come from a human donor with acute or convalescent COVID-19. The donor label of this sample is uncertain. Both conserved end residues are trimmed from each CDR3. Each record gives: V gene, J gene, CDR3 protein.

v_call: TRBV19
j_call: TRBJ2-7
cdr3_aa: ASSIRPGQGSSYEQY

v_call: TRBV4-3
j_call: TRBJ2-7
cdr3_aa: ASSTDRGRYEQY

v_call: TRBV7-9
j_call: TRBJ1-6
cdr3_aa: ASSHPGGTPLH

v_call: TRBV7-9
j_call: TRBJ2-3
cdr3_aa: ASSLRDSATDTQY

v_call: TRBV14
j_call: TRBJ2-1
cdr3_aa: ASSQETGNSYNEQF

v_call: TRBV19
j_call: TRBJ2-5
cdr3_aa: ASSPDMRGTQY

v_call: TRBV2
j_call: TRBJ2-3
cdr3_aa: ASSRMGDTQY

v_call: TRBV3-1/TRBV3-2
j_call: TRBJ2-4
cdr3_aa: ASSQAGQLKNIQY

v_call: TRBV6-4
j_call: TRBJ2-1
cdr3_aa: ASSDRQGVGNEQF

v_call: TRBV14
j_call: TRBJ1-4
cdr3_aa: ASSSVDSINEKLF

v_call: TRBV5-1
j_call: TRBJ2-3
cdr3_aa: ASSTSGGAWDTQY

v_call: TRBV11-1
j_call: TRBJ1-2
cdr3_aa: ASSLQGSYGYT

v_call: TRBV7-9
j_call: TRBJ2-1
cdr3_aa: ASSLLRGIVNEQF

v_call: TRBV7-9
j_call: TRBJ1-1
cdr3_aa: ASRMDRGQAF

v_call: TRBV6-5
j_call: TRBJ1-5
cdr3_aa: ASSWTAQNQPQH

v_call: TRBV2
j_call: TRBJ2-3
cdr3_aa: ASSLAGLTDTQY

v_call: TRBV19
j_call: TRBJ2-1
cdr3_aa: ASSIVENEQF

v_call: TRBV2
j_call: TRBJ2-7
cdr3_aa: ASSGSTGAYEQY

v_call: TRBV11-2
j_call: TRBJ2-5
cdr3_aa: ASSTTETQY

v_call: TRBV11-2
j_call: TRBJ2-7
cdr3_aa: ASSSLGGRSSYEQY

v_call: TRBV29-1
j_call: TRBJ2-3
cdr3_aa: SVDRGHGDTQY

v_call: TRBV19
j_call: TRBJ1-5
cdr3_aa: ASSGRSGQTNQPQH

v_call: TRBV7-2
j_call: TRBJ2-7
cdr3_aa: ASSFRGQGSVNEQY

v_call: TRBV6-5
j_call: TRBJ2-1
cdr3_aa: ASMRGQAYNEQF

v_call: TRBV6-1
j_call: TRBJ1-2
cdr3_aa: ASSERGGQGYT

v_call: TRBV11-2
j_call: TRBJ1-6
cdr3_aa: ASSLASSSRASYNSPLH

v_call: TRBV9
j_call: TRBJ2-3
cdr3_aa: ASSVGAGGTDTQY

v_call: TRBV27
j_call: TRBJ1-3
cdr3_aa: ASSPQGASGNTIY

v_call: TRBV19
j_call: TRBJ1-4
cdr3_aa: ASTWTGNNEKLF

v_call: TRBV9
j_call: TRBJ1-4
cdr3_aa: ASSVRAGVGEKLF

v_call: TRBV9
j_call: TRBJ2-6
cdr3_aa: ASSVAGAVHSGANVLT

v_call: TRBV7-8
j_call: TRBJ2-7
cdr3_aa: ASSLESGAGYEQY

v_call: TRBV6-5
j_call: TRBJ2-7
cdr3_aa: ASIPTIGRSYEQY

v_call: TRBV18
j_call: TRBJ2-7
cdr3_aa: ASSPIPAEAYEQY

v_call: TRBV27
j_call: TRBJ1-2
cdr3_aa: ASSFLSGSGANYGYT

v_call: TRBV5-1
j_call: TRBJ1-1
cdr3_aa: ASSPYRGITGEAF

v_call: TRBV5-5
j_call: TRBJ1-3
cdr3_aa: ASSLDRGGNTIY

v_call: TRBV2
j_call: TRBJ1-1
cdr3_aa: ASSGMAGTEAF

v_call: TRBV13
j_call: TRBJ1-6
cdr3_aa: ASSLGGDSPLH

v_call: TRBV3-1/TRBV3-2
j_call: TRBJ2-6
cdr3_aa: ASSQASGSGANVLT

v_call: TRBV7-9
j_call: TRBJ2-2
cdr3_aa: ASSFLAGGNTGELF

v_call: TRBV19
j_call: TRBJ1-2
cdr3_aa: ASSISPRGDYGYT

v_call: TRBV9
j_call: TRBJ1-2
cdr3_aa: ASSVDRGDGYT

v_call: TRBV30
j_call: TRBJ2-7
cdr3_aa: AWSGAGEQY

v_call: TRBV9
j_call: TRBJ1-5
cdr3_aa: ASSSRDRPSNQPQH

v_call: TRBV5-6
j_call: TRBJ1-1
cdr3_aa: ASSSGQGLAAF

v_call: TRBV30
j_call: TRBJ1-1
cdr3_aa: AWSVGGGKAEAF

v_call: TRBV18
j_call: TRBJ2-2
cdr3_aa: ASSTTGPNTGELF

v_call: TRBV9
j_call: TRBJ1-4
cdr3_aa: ASSARQGTNEKLF

v_call: TRBV19
j_call: TRBJ1-1
cdr3_aa: ASSVQVRTEAF

v_call: TRBV27
j_call: TRBJ2-3
cdr3_aa: ASGTGTSGLRDTQY

v_call: TRBV5-4
j_call: TRBJ1-2
cdr3_aa: ASNPGTGLNGYT

v_call: TRBV11-2
j_call: TRBJ2-7
cdr3_aa: ASSLAGLAASEQY

v_call: TRBV7-9
j_call: TRBJ2-3
cdr3_aa: ASSFFPGQSSTDTQY

v_call: TRBV7-9
j_call: TRBJ2-5
cdr3_aa: ASERGARGETQY

v_call: TRBV2
j_call: TRBJ1-2
cdr3_aa: ASSRGGGYGYT

v_call: TRBV7-2
j_call: TRBJ2-5
cdr3_aa: ASSPDRGMAQY

v_call: TRBV7-7
j_call: TRBJ1-5
cdr3_aa: ATSRDRGNYSNQPQH

v_call: TRBV6-5
j_call: TRBJ1-4
cdr3_aa: ASSYSTGIGEKLF